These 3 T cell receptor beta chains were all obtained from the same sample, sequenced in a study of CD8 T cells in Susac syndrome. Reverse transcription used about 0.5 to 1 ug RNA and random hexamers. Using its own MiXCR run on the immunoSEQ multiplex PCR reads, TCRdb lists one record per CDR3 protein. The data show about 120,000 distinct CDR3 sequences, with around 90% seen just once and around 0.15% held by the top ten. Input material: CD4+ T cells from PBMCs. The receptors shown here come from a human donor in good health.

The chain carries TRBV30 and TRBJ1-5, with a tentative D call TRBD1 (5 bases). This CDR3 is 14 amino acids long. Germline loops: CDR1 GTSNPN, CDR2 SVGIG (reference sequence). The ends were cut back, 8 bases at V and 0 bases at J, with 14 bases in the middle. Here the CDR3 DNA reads TGTGCCGCGGGGCAGGATAATAGCAATCAGCCCCAGCATTTT. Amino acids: CAAGQDNSNQPQHF.

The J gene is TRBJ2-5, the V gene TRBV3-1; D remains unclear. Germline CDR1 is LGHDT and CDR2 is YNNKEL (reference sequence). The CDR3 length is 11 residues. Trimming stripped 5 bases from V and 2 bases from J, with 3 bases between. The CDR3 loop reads CASSMQETQYF. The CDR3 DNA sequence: TGTGCCAGCAGCATGCAAGAGACCCAGTACTTC.

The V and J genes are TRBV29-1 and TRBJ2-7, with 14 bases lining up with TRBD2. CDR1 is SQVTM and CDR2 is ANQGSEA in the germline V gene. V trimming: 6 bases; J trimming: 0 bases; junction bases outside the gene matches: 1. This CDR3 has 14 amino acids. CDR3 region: CSVGLAGVSYEQYF. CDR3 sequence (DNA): TGCAGCGTGGGACTAGCGGGAGTCTCCTACGAGCAGTACTTC.